Listed below are T cell receptor beta chains from one sample, sequenced in a study of PD-1 blockade in classical Hodgkin lymphoma. TCRdb's copy holds only in-frame clones and misses some; the assay was immunoSEQ multiplex PCR. The data show tens of thousands of clones, with 75% to 90% seen just once and 2% to 2.5% held by the top ten. The sample consisted of CD4+ T cells from blood, taken before the fourth cycle of nivolumab. These receptors came from a human donor with classical Hodgkin lymphoma. CDR3s include the opening cysteine and the closing phenylalanine or tryptophan.

j_call v_call cdr3_aa
TRBJ2-1 TRBV19 CASSINLLNEQFF
TRBJ1-4 TRBV27 CASSLRTGVRTNEKLFF
TRBJ2-6 TRBV4-3 CASSHDRAGANVLTF
TRBJ2-7 TRBV2 CASRQGLAGVFEQYF
TRBJ1-1 TRBV5-8 CASSIGWRNTEAFF
TRBJ1-2 TRBV28 CASTGLTGVRYGYTF
TRBJ2-2 TRBV18 CASSQDTNTGELFF
TRBJ1-4 TRBV5-6 CASSLQGAGEKLFF
TRBJ1-2 TRBV28 CASSFKSLYGYTF
TRBJ2-2 TRBV27 CASSLGLAGGLGGELFF
TRBJ2-1 TRBV5-4 CASSWQSGAGNEQFF
TRBJ2-7 TRBV5-1 CASSLLAGGPDEQYF
TRBJ1-6 TRBV5-5 CASSLPSTELLHF
TRBJ1-1 TRBV10-2 CASSESNRGQGTEAFF
TRBJ2-7 TRBV15 CATSGGPTGSGEQYF
TRBJ2-1 TRBV7-8 CASSPRGQGGTSEQFF
TRBJ1-1 TRBV2 CASSERSNVGQAFF
TRBJ1-1 TRBV15 CATSKGPGALNTEAFF
TRBJ2-1 TRBV6-5 CASSRLMNNEQFF
TRBJ1-2 TRBV28 CASRPLRTGGGREYGYTF
TRBJ1-2 TRBV4-3 CASSQDFGRRGGGPGGYTF
TRBJ2-3 TRBV29-1 CSVRTSGRALDTQYF
TRBJ2-5 TRBV11-3 CASSPGTGQETQYF
TRBJ1-5 TRBV7-2 CASSLGTGVRQPQHF
TRBJ2-3 TRBV15 CATSSSGSRGDTQYF
TRBJ2-3 TRBV18 CASSLTSGDTQYF
TRBJ1-1 TRBV29-1 CSVAKQGALNTEAFF
TRBJ2-3 TRBV9 CASSATGRGGTDTQYF